This T cell receptor beta chain was retrieved from a study of radiation and T cells in renal cell carcinoma. The study, taken as a whole, reports: Top tumor clonotypes rose in blood 2 weeks post-radiation, then contracted.

This clone was counted a few times. What it recognizes is unknown. Noted time point: blood 2 weeks post-SBRT. Treatment given: 15 Gy SBRT to primary tumor, nephrectomy 4 weeks later. This table comes from immunoSEQ multiplex PCR, and its TCRdb copy is limited to in-frame clones, with some not included. The sample yields some 120,000 clones, approximately 80% seen once. Sequenced material: blood, taken from a patient whose treatment included radiotherapy and nephrectomy. The TCR was taken from a woman aged 60-70 years with renal cell carcinoma.

CDR3 nucleotides: TGTGCCAGCGGGGGGGATCAGCCCCAGCATTTT. It translates to CASGGDQPQHF. The chain couples TRBV6-6 to TRBJ1-5; weak D call: TRBD1 (5 bases). Germline assignment: CDR1 MNHNY and CDR2 SVGAGI (reference sequence). The CDR3 runs to 11 residues. The V gene lost 8 bases and the J gene lost 5 bases, with 7 bases spanning the gap.